The clone carrying this T cell receptor (beta chain) occurred many times. Antigen: not known. These data are taken from a study of T cells in Graves' hyperthyroidism and ophthalmopathy. At the level of the study: Peripheral blood was obtained at initial diagnosis, preceding any treatment.

Study-wide results and limits: Ophthalmopathy was told apart from stable hyperthyroidism by a 13 V-J model. Most thyroid clonotypes expanded above 0.001 appeared in blood too.

Stable Graves' hyperthyroidism denoted no ophthalmopathy progression over 18 months. Amplification of TCR beta CDR3 regions used RNA as the template. With the HTBI primer set, the TCR CDR3 went through a first round of RT-PCR. TCRdb itself ran the multiplex PCR reads through MiXCR, one entry per CDR3 protein. The repertoire has approximately 400,000 distinct CDR3 sequences, about 15% of them found once; the top ten carry approximately 11%. The CDR3 has 13 amino acids. V lost 5 bases and J 4 bases, leaving 10 bases between the germline ends. CDR1 KGHDR and CDR2 SFDVKD come from the germline V gene. The sequenced material came from blood. The chain carries TRBV24-1 and TRBJ1-1, with D uncertain. The source is a woman in her sixties or seventies with Graves' hyperthyroidism. CDR3 nucleotide sequence: TGTGCCACCAGTGGCCCGTTAGGCACTGAAGCTTTCTTT. It is translated as CATSGPLGTEAFF.